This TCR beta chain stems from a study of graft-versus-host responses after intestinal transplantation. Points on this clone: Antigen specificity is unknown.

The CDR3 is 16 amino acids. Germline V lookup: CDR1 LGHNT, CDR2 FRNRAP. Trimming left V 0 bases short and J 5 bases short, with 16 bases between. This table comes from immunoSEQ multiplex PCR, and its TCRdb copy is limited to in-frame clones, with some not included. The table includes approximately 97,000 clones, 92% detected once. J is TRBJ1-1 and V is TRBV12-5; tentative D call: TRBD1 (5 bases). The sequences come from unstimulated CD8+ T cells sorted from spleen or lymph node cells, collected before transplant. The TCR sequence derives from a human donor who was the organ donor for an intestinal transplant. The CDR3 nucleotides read TGTGCTAGTGGTTTGGTACGGGTGGGGCGTGGGACTGAAGCTTTCTTT. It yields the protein CASGLVRVGRGTEAFF.